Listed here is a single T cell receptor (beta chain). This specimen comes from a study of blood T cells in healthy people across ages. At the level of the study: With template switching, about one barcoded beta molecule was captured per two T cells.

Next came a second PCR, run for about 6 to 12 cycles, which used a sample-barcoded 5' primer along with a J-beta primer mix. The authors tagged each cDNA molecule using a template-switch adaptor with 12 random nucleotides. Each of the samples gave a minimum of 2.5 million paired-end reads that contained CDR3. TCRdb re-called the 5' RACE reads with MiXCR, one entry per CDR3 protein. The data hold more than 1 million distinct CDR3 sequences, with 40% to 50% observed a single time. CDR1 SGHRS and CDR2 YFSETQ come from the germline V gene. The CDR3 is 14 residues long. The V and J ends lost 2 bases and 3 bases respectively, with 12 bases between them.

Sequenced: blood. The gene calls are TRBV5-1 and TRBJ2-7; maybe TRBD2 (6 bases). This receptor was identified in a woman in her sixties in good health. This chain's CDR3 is CASSFLDGGYEQYF. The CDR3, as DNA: TGCGCCAGCAGCTTCCTCGACGGGGGCTACGAGCAGTACTTC. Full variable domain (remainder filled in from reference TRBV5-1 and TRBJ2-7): KAGVTQTPRYLIKTRGQQVTLSCSPISGHRSVSWYQQTPGQGLQFLFEYFSETQRNKGNFPGRFSGRQFSNSRSEMNVSTLELGDSALYLCASSFLDGGYEQYFGPGTRLTVT.